This passage covers 20 T cell receptor beta chains from one sample sequenced in a study of shared clonotypes between healthy human individuals. Method: immunoSEQ multiplex PCR; TCRdb's copy keeps in-frame clones and lacks some. The sample records hundreds of thousands of clones, more than 70% being singletons. The source material was memory CD4+ T cells sorted from blood. Subset defined: CD45RA-negative fraction. These receptors originate from a woman aged 25 to 45 in good health.

J is TRBJ2-2 and V is TRBV4-1; a possible D gene is TRBD1 (6 bases). Germline V lookup: CDR1 MGHRA, CDR2 YSYEKL. Trimming pared 2 bases from V and 0 bases from J, leaving 10 bases between. CDR3 length: 16 amino acids. CDR3 protein: CASSQTGRTNTGELFF. The CDR3 nucleotides read TGCGCCAGCAGCCAAACAGGGAGAACGAACACCGGGGAGCTGTTTTTT.

This clone was recorded at least ten times. CDR3 nucleotide sequence: TGTGCCAGCCGTCCCGGGACAGGGATCGGCGGCTACACCTTC. This gives the protein CASRPGTGIGGYTF. V gene TRBV2 combines with J gene TRBJ1-2; 9 positions match TRBD1. The CDR3 length is 14 residues. V lost 8 bases and J lost 8; bases outside the gene matches: 12. The germline gives CDR1 SNHLY, CDR2 FYNNEI.

V is TRBV2 and J is TRBJ2-7; D ambiguous. CDR3 length equals 13 residues. The germline V gene has CDR1 SNHLY and CDR2 FYNNEI. Deletions cut 1 base from V and 5 bases from J, with 9 bases between. Written as DNA, the CDR3 is TGTGCCAGCAGTGAAGATCTGATGAACGAGCAGTACTTC. Encoded protein: CASSEDLMNEQYF. The full variable domain, its missing parts supplied by reference TRBV2 and TRBJ2-7, is EPEVTQTPSHQVTQMGQEVILRCVPISNHLYFYWYRQILGQKVEFLVSFYNNEISEKSEIFDDQFSVERPDGSNFTLKIRSTKLEDSAMYFCASSEDLMNEQYFGPGTRLTVT.

The chain uses TRBV5-1 and TRBJ2-3; 9 bases map to TRBD2. The CDR3 spans 16 residues. In germline, CDR1 is SGHRS, CDR2 YFSETQ. The V segment lost 4 bases and the J segment 4 bases; nucleotides outside the gene matches: 10. CDR3 sequence reads: CASSKDTSGLADTQYF. The CDR3 nucleotides are TGCGCCAGCAGCAAAGACACTAGCGGGCTCGCAGATACGCAGTATTTT.

The chain couples TRBV7-5 to TRBJ2-4; the D segment call TRBD2 is taken from the table without a DNA check. TRBV7-5 is a listed pseudogene. The CDR3 loop spans 17 amino acids. DNA of the CDR3: TGTGTCAGAAGCTTAAGGTGGGGACTCCAAGCCAAAAACATTCAGTACTTC. Encoded protein: CVRSLRWGLQAKNIQYF.

The CDR3, as DNA: TGTGCCAGCAGCTTGGTGGCTTTGAGTTCTGCTTTCTTT. It encodes CASSLVALSSAFF. The gene calls are TRBV11-2 and TRBJ1-1; D is uncertain. Deletions cut 3 bases from V and 11 bases from J, with 16 bases between. The CDR3 has 13 residues. Germline V gives CDR1 SGHAT, CDR2 FQNNGV.

The chain joins TRBV2 to TRBJ2-3, with D perhaps TRBD2 (6 bases). The CDR3 sequence is 14 residues long. Germline values: CDR1 SNHLY, CDR2 FYNNEI. The V and J ends lost 7 bases and 2 bases respectively, with 13 bases between them. CDR3 protein: CASTRGLPTDTQYF. CDR3 DNA sequence: TGTGCCAGCACCCGGGGACTTCCCACAGATACGCAGTATTTT.

A few counts support this clone. The chain uses TRBV5-6 and TRBJ2-3; TRBD1 is a possible D gene (5 bases). V lost 2 bases to trimming and J lost 4 bases, with 8 bases between them. This CDR3 region has 13 residues. Germline V gene lookup returns CDR1 SGHDT and CDR2 YYEEEE. The CDR3 sequence is CASSFRQSDTQYF. The CDR3 region has the DNA TGTGCCAGCAGCTTTCGACAGTCAGATACGCAGTATTTT. Together with reference TRBV5-6 and TRBJ2-3, the CDR3 gives the full variable domain: DAGVTQSPTHLIKTRGQQVTLRCSPKSGHDTVSWYQQALGQGPQFIFQYYEEEERQRGNFPDRFSGHQFPNYSSELNVNALLLGDSALYLCASSFRQSDTQYFGPGTRLTVL.

The chain employs TRBV6-6 and TRBJ2-5; no definite D call. Trimming removed 0 bases from V and 1 base from J, with 9 bases in between. CDR1 is MNHNY, CDR2 SVGAGI, per germline (reference sequence). This CDR3 has 15 residues. The CDR3 spells CASSYSYGIQETQYF. CDR3 DNA sequence: TGTGCCAGCAGTTACTCGTATGGGATCCAAGAGACCCAGTACTTC.

CDR3 sequence reads: CASRGLAGEWTGELFF. CDR3 nucleotide sequence: TGTGCCAGCCGAGGACTAGCGGGAGAGTGGACCGGGGAGCTGTTTTTT. The gene calls are TRBV4-2 and TRBJ2-2; 13 positions match TRBD2. V dropped 8 bases and J dropped 5; count of bases not matched to a gene: 8. This CDR3 has 16 residues. CDR1 and CDR2 (germline): LGHNA, YNFKEQ.

This chain joins TRBV30 and TRBJ2-1, with TRBD2 matching over 8 bases. This CDR3 contains 14 residues. Per the germline V gene, CDR1 is GTSNPN and CDR2 is SVGIG (reference sequence). The V segment lost 0 bases and the J segment 10 bases; nucleotides outside the gene matches: 8. The CDR3 is CAWSVGAGGREQFF. CDR3 DNA: TGTGCCTGGAGTGTGGGCGCGGGAGGCAGAGAGCAGTTCTTC.

This clone was recorded a few times. This rearrangement joins TRBV5-8 to TRBJ1-5; D may be TRBD1 (5 bases). Germline CDR1 SGHTS, CDR2 YDEGEE. This CDR3 contains 14 residues. Trimming cost V 2 bases and J 2 bases, with 8 bases left between them. This CDR3 reads CASSFQGGNQPQHF. In DNA form, the CDR3 reads TGTGCCAGCAGCTTCCAGGGAGGCAATCAGCCCCAGCATTTT.

This sequence joins TRBV2 and TRBJ2-3; D gene ambiguous. Germline values: CDR1 SNHLY, CDR2 FYNNEI. Trimming shortened V by 2 bases and J by 2 bases, and 14 bases separated the two germline ends. CDR3 length equals 16 residues. The CDR3 nucleotides are TGTGCCAGCAGTGAAATTTCCACCCCATCCACAGATACGCAGTATTTT. Protein: CASSEISTPSTDTQYF.

V gene TRBV7-2 combines with J gene TRBJ1-5, with D uncertain. CDR1 is SGHTA and CDR2 is FQGNSA in the germline V gene. This CDR3 spans 10 amino acids. The CDR3 coding sequence is TGTAACTATAGCAATCAGCCCCAGCATTTT. Residues: CNYSNQPQHF.

The table lists this clone with a few counts. The chain employs TRBV14 and TRBJ1-2; D is perhaps TRBD1 (5 bases). The V end lost 4 bases, the J end lost 4 bases, and 13 bases lay between the germline ends. The CDR3 has 14 amino acids. Per the germline V gene, CDR1 is SGHDN and CDR2 is FVKESK. This CDR3 is CASSPRQTLYGYTF. CDR3 coding DNA: TGTGCCAGCAGCCCCCGACAGACCCTCTATGGCTACACCTTC.

A few counts support this clone. The rearrangement joins TRBV18 to TRBJ2-1, with TRBD2 identical over 9 bases. V gave up 2 bases and J gave up 4 bases; unmatched junction bases: 6. Germline lookup yields CDR1 KGHSH and CDR2 LQKENI. CDR3 length equals 16 residues. The CDR3 protein is CASSPTRTSEYNEQFF. The CDR3 nucleotides are TGTGCCAGCTCACCAACTAGGACTAGCGAGTACAATGAGCAGTTCTTC.

This chain uses TRBV6-4 with TRBJ2-5; 8 nucleotides align to TRBD2. CDR1 and CDR2 from the germline V gene are MRHNA and SNTAGT. The V gene end was trimmed by 0 bases and the J gene end by 5 bases; junction bases not matched to a gene: 11. This CDR3 spans 17 amino acids. The CDR3 coding sequence is TGTGCCAGCAGTGACTCGGATTCCGGGAGGGCCTGTGAGACCCAGTACTTC. Its translation: CASSDSDSGRACETQYF.

This chain joins TRBV10-3 and TRBJ1-1, with D uncertain. Looked up from germline, CDR1 is ENHRY and CDR2 is SYGVKD. V shed 3 bases and J shed 8 bases, with 10 bases lying between them. The CDR3 is made up of 12 amino acids. DNA of the CDR3: TGTGCCATCAGTGACTATGGGAGGGAAGCTTTCTTT. Amino acids: CAISDYGREAFF.

The chain is built from TRBV7-9 and TRBJ1-5, with 7 bases that match TRBD1. The CDR3 length is 17 residues. Germline V gene lookup returns CDR1 SEHNR and CDR2 FQNEAQ (reference sequence). V was pared by 5 bases and J by 1 base, with 11 bases of the junction left unmatched. The CDR3 DNA reads TGTGCCAGCAGCCGTACGGGGACAGTTGGGAGCAATCAGCCCCAGCATTTT. Its translation: CASSRTGTVGSNQPQHF.

The gene calls are TRBV29-1 and TRBJ2-5; the D is unclear. Germline loops: CDR1 SQVTM, CDR2 ANQGSEA. V lost 5 bases, J lost 5 bases, and 18 bases lay in between. The CDR3 totals 14 residues. The CDR3 region has the DNA TGCAGCGTTCCTAGACCCACTTTCGGCGAGACCCAGTACTTC. Protein: CSVPRPTFGETQYF.